Only one count was recorded for the clone carrying this TCR beta chain. This sample was taken from a study of blood T cell repertoires in COVID-19. Looking at the study overall: Collection of acute and convalescent COVID-19 samples took place in the United States, Italy and Spain. From T cells, B-cell-depleted T cells, or PBMCs came the material, which was cDNA or gDNA.

Original methodology: Researchers report that nucleated cell counts were estimated from reference gene primer amplification. Sequencing used immunoSEQ multiplex PCR; TCRdb keeps in-frame clones, though not all of them. V and J calls and clone size are copied from that table; D and trimming were computed from the DNA. The sample contains approximately 210,000 clones, roughly 86% of which appear only once. The germline CDR1 and CDR2 sequences are MNHEY and SVGAGI. The length of the CDR3 is 14 residues. Trimming pared 8 bases from V and 3 bases from J, leaving 16 bases between. The chain carries TRBV6-5 and TRBJ1-2; a weak D match, TRBD1 (5 bases). This clonotype was sampled from a woman in her forties or fifties with active or convalescent COVID-19. Sequencing was done on a sample of peripheral blood. CDR3 DNA: TGTGCCAGCCATGGACGGGGGGTTGACTATGGCTACACCTTC. It is translated as CASHGRGVDYGYTF.